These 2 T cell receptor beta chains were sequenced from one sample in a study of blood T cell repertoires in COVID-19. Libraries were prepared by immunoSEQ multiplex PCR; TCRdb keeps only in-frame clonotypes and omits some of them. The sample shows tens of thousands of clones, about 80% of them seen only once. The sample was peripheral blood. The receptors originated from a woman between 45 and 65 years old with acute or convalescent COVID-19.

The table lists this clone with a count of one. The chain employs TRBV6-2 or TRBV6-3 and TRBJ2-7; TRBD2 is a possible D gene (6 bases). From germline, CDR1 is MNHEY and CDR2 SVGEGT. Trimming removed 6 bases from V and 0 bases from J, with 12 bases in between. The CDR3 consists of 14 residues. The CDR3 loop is CASSRLGFSYEQYF. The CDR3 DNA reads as TGTGCCAGCAGCCGACTAGGATTCTCCTACGAGCAGTACTTC.

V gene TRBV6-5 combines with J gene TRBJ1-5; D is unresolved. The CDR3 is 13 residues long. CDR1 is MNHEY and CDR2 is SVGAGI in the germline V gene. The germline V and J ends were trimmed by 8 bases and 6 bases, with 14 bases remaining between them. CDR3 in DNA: TGTGCCAGCGGCAGATTCGCCCGTCAGCCCCAGCATTTT. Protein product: CASGRFARQPQHF.